This T cell receptor beta chain was observed in a study of CD8 T cells in Susac syndrome. At the level of the study: Within the sequenced group of Susac syndrome patients, roughly 6 showed active disease and about eight were in remission.

Whole-study results and caveats: In Susac syndrome, the CD4+ T cell repertoires did not show clonal expansion.

The RNA input was 0.5 to 1 ug, and it was reverse transcribed with random hexamers. Coverage of TCR beta CDR3 amplification by immunoSEQ multiplex PCR extended to 54 Vbeta and 13 Jbeta. TCRdb processed the immunoSEQ multiplex PCR reads anew with MiXCR; each CDR3 protein has one entry. This table has roughly 150,000 distinct CDR3 sequences, 85% to 95% appearing once. The germline gives CDR1 LGHDT, CDR2 YNNKEL (reference sequence). The CDR3 is 15 amino acids. V dropped 5 bases and J dropped 0 bases, with 12 bases sitting between them. All included Susac syndrome patients satisfied recently defined diagnostic criteria for definite or probable disease. Comment on this clonotype: Its specificity is unknown.

Sequencing used CD4+ T cells from PBMCs. The TCR was taken from a human donor with Susac syndrome. The rearrangement links TRBV3-1 to TRBJ2-3; D uncertain. As DNA, the CDR3 is TGTGCCAGCAGCGACCGGGCCCTTAGCACAGATACGCAGTATTTT. Translating it yields CASSDRALSTDTQYF.